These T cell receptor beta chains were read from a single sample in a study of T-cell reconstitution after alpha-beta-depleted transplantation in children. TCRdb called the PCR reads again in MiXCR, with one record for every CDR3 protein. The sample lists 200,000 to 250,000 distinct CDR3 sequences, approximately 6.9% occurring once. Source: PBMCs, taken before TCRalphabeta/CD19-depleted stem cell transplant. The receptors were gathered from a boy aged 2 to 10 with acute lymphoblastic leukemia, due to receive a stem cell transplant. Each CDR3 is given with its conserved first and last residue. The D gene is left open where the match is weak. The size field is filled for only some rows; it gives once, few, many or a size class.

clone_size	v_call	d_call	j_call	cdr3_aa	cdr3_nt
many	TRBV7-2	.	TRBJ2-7	CASSLDKVYEQYF	TGTGCCAGCAGCTTAGACAAGGTCTACGAGCAGTACTTC
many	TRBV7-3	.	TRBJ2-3	CASSLGGRGDTQYF	TGTGCCAGCAGCTTAGGGGGAAGAGGGGATACGCAGTATTTT
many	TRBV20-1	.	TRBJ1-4	CSATGRAEKLFF	TGCAGTGCTACCGGACGTGCTGAAAAACTGTTTTTT
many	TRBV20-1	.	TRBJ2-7	CSAREPRVADEQYF	TGCAGTGCTAGAGAACCCAGGGTGGCCGACGAGCAGTACTTC
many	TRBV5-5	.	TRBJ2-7	CASSFRPTYEQYF	TGTGCCAGCAGCTTTAGACCAACCTACGAGCAGTACTTC
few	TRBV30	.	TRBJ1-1	CAWSRGRRAEAFF	TGTGCCTGGAGTCGAGGGAGGCGGGCTGAAGCTTTCTTT
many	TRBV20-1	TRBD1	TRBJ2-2	CSASLQGAAGELFF	TGCAGTGCTAGTCTGCAGGGGGCCGCCGGGGAGCTGTTTTTT
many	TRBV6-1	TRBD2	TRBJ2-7	CASSGLAAYEQYF	TGTGCCAGCAGTGGCCTAGCGGCCTACGAGCAGTACTTC
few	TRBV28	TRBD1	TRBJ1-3	CASSFVGDSKSSGNTIYF	TGTGCCAGCAGTTTTGTGGGGGACAGCAAGAGCTCTGGAAACACCATATATTTT
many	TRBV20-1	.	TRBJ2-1	CSAPRVIGRSNNEQFF	TGCAGTGCTCCTCGGGTAATCGGGCGATCCAACAATGAGCAGTTCTTC
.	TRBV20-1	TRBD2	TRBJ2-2	CSAEGLVRAGELFF	TGCAGTGCTGAGGGACTAGTCAGGGCCGGGGAGCTGTTTTTT
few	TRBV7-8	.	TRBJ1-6	CASSSDPPRVSHLSPLHF	TGTGCCAGCAGCTCCGACCCACCCCGCGTCAGCCACCTTTCACCCCTCCACTTT
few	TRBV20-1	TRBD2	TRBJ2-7	CSARILAGQSYEQYF	TGCAGTGCTAGAATACTAGCGGGGCAATCCTACGAGCAGTACTTC
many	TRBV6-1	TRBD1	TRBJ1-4	CASSDGQGEKLFF	TGTGCCAGCAGTGACGGACAGGGCGAAAAACTGTTTTTT
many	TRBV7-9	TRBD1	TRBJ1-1	CASSQRQGNTEAFF	TGTGCCAGCAGCCAACGACAGGGGAACACTGAAGCTTTCTTT
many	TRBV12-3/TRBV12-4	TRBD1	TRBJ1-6	CASSLTGEDSPLHF	TGTGCCAGCAGTCTGACAGGGGAAGACTCACCCCTCCACTTT
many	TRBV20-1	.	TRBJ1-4	CSAGGGAANEKLFF	TGCAGTGCTGGGGGGGGCGCAGCTAATGAAAAACTGTTTTTT
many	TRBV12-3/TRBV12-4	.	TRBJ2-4	CASRKIGQRNIQYF	TGTGCCAGCAGGAAAATTGGTCAAAGAAACATTCAGTACTTC
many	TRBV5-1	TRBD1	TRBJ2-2	CASSWDSDTGELFF	TGCGCCAGCAGCTGGGACAGCGACACCGGGGAGCTGTTTTTT
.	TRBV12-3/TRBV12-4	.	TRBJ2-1	CASSSPSAGRYNEQFF	TGTGCCAGCAGTTCCCCCTCGGCGGGAAGGTACAATGAGCAGTTCTTC
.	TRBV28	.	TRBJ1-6	CASSFPGSPLHF	TGTGCCAGCAGTTTCCCAGGTTCACCCCTCCACTTT
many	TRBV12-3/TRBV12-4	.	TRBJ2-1	CASSLGRTSAGEQFF	TGTGCCAGCAGTTTAGGAAGGACCTCTGCTGGTGAGCAGTTCTTC
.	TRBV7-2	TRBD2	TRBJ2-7	CASSVRDYHEQYF	TGTGCCAGCAGCGTCCGGGACTACCACGAGCAGTACTTC
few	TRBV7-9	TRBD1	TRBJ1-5	CASSLATGTGENQPQHF	TGTGCCAGCAGCTTAGCAACCGGGACAGGGGAAAACCAGCCCCAGCATTTT
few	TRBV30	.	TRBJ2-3	CAWSGRLVGQTVADTQYF	TGTGCCTGGAGTGGACGATTAGTTGGACAGACCGTGGCAGATACGCAGTATTTT
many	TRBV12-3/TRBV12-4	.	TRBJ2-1	CASTLRNEQFF	TGTGCCAGCACCTTAAGGAATGAGCAGTTCTTC
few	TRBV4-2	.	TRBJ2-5	CASSQDAGARETQYF	TGTGCCAGCAGCCAAGATGCGGGGGCGCGCGAGACCCAGTACTTC
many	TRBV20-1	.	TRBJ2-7	CSARSFGDSYEQYF	TGCAGTGCTAGAAGCTTCGGGGATTCCTACGAGCAGTACTTC
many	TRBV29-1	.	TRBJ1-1	CSVEITVSPFF	TGCAGCGTTGAAATTACAGTATCACCTTTCTTT
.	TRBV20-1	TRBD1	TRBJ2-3	CSATRYGTGKTDTQYF	TGCAGTGCTACACGATACGGGACAGGAAAAACAGATACGCAGTATTTT
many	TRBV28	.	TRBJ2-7	CASSLPSLSSYEQYF	TGTGCCAGCAGTTTGCCCAGCTTGAGCTCCTACGAGCAGTACTTC
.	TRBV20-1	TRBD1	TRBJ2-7	CSPWDRGGYEQYF	TGCAGTCCTTGGGACAGGGGGGGCTACGAGCAGTACTTC
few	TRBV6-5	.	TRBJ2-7	CASSYRLSYEQYF	TGTGCCAGCAGTTACCGCCTGTCCTACGAGCAGTACTTC
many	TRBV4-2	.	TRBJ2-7	CASSQDYPSSYEQYF	TGTGCCAGCAGCCAAGATTATCCGTCATCCTACGAGCAGTACTTC
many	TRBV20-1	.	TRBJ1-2	CSARLGPGYTF	TGCAGTGCTAGATTGGGGCCCGGCTACACCTTC
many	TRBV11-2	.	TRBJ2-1	CASSQERYNEQFF	TGTGCCAGCAGCCAAGAGCGGTACAATGAGCAGTTCTTC
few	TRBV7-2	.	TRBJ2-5	CASSLLLKQETQYF	TGTGCCAGCAGCTTACTATTAAAGCAAGAGACCCAGTACTTC
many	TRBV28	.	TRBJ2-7	CASSSYQYEQYF	TGTGCCAGCAGTTCCTACCAGTACGAGCAGTACTTC
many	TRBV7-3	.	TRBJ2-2	CASSLNRDIPEANTGELFF	TGTGCCAGCAGCTTAAACCGGGACATACCAGAGGCGAACACCGGGGAGCTGTTTTTT
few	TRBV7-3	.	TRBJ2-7	CASSVGRGSSYEQYF	TGTGCCAGCAGCGTTGGTCGGGGAAGCTCCTACGAGCAGTACTTC
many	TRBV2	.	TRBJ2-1	CASSEGGGARNEQFF	TGTGCCAGCAGTGAAGGTGGCGGGGCAAGGAATGAGCAGTTCTTC
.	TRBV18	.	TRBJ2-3	CASSPDAKWGTQYF	TGTGCCAGCTCACCAGACGCAAAGTGGGGTACGCAGTATTTT